This T cell receptor beta chain stems from a study of T cell repertoires in aging, cancer and after chemotherapy. Study-wide context: Six age groups, ranging from 30 or younger to 70 or older, included the donors. Roughly 8.9 million TCR reads were in the whole dataset. Study-wide findings and caveats: Median generation probability rose over the chemotherapy interval in each cancer cohort, suggesting rebound thymic output. Loss of evenness, beyond lost richness, contributed to age-related TCR diversity decline in cancer patients.

Peripheral blood genomic DNA, not sorted cells or RNA, was the template. The CDR3 has 14 residues. The ends were cut back, 7 bases at V and 10 bases at J, with 20 bases in the middle. A mixed TRB-A/B primer pool amplified rearranged TRB by multiplex touch-down PCR. TCRdb ran MiXCR on the multiplex PCR reads and lists one entry per CDR3 protein. Of fewer than 15,000 distinct CDR3 sequences in the sample, about 25% were seen once. As concerns this clonotype: Its antigen is not known.

Sequenced input: blood. This chain links TRBV12-3 or TRBV12-4 with TRBJ2-1; D possibly corresponds to TRBD2 (5 bases). This sequence originates from a human donor in good health. The CDR3 spells CASTVRRGPYEQFF. The DNA of the CDR3 is TGTGCCAGCACTGTAAGGCGCGGGCCCTACGAGCAGTTCTTC.